These 7 T cell receptor beta chains were sequenced from one sample in a study of CD8 T cells in Susac syndrome. An amount of RNA that ranged from roughly 0.5 to 1 ug was reverse transcribed with random hexamers. TCRdb called the immunoSEQ multiplex PCR reads again in MiXCR, with one record for every CDR3 protein. Of 130,000 to 150,000 distinct CDR3 sequences in the sample, 94% were seen once. The specimen sequenced was CD8+ T cells from PBMCs. These receptors were collected from a human donor in good health.

This clonotype was detected once. The rearrangement joins TRBV29-1 to TRBJ2-1; 14 bases map to TRBD2. Germline V gene lookup returns CDR1 SQVTM and CDR2 ANQGSEA. The CDR3 length is 21 residues. Trimming cost V 0 bases and J 1 base; bases outside gene matches: 14. The CDR3 DNA reads as TGCAGCGTTGAAGAAATACCGGGACTAGCGGGAGTAGTTAGGTCCTACAATGAGCAGTTCTTC. This encodes CSVEEIPGLAGVVRSYNEQFF.

The J gene is TRBJ2-6, the V gene TRBV28; no reliable D call. The CDR3 runs 14 residues. Trimming removed 2 bases from V and 1 base from J, with 3 bases in between. Germline V gives CDR1 MDHEN, CDR2 SYDVKM. The CDR3 reads CASSLLSGANVLTF. The CDR3 bases are TGTGCCAGCAGTTTACTGTCTGGGGCCAACGTCCTGACTTTC.

The chain combines TRBV27 with TRBJ1-5; D unclear. The V and J ends lost 5 bases and 6 bases respectively, with 11 bases between them. Germline V CDR1 and CDR2: MNHEY, SMNVEV (reference sequence). This CDR3 has 13 amino acids. The CDR3 region has the DNA TGTGCCAGCAGTCCATCGGTCGGTCAGCCCCAGCATTTT. It yields the protein CASSPSVGQPQHF.

This clonotype was seen once. This sequence joins TRBV9 and TRBJ2-6; D not certain. Trimming removed 0 bases at V and 2 bases at J, with 6 bases between. Germline V gives CDR1 SGDLS, CDR2 YYNGEE. The CDR3 is made up of 15 amino acids. In DNA form, the CDR3 reads TGTGCCAGCAGCGTAGATGAGGCTGGGGCCAACGTCCTGACTTTC. It yields the protein CASSVDEAGANVLTF.

The V gene is TRBV15, the J gene TRBJ2-1; D unresolved. Per germline, CDR1 LNHNV and CDR2 YYDKDF (reference sequence). V was clipped by 1 base and J by 6 bases, with 13 bases between them. The CDR3 is 15 residues long. CDR3: CATSRGLLPANEQFF. The CDR3 DNA reads as TGTGCCACCAGCAGAGGACTGCTTCCTGCCAATGAGCAGTTCTTC.

This chain uses TRBV28 with TRBJ2-7; 8 bases align to TRBD1. This CDR3 comprises 15 residues. Unmatched junction bases numbered 7, after V lost 6 bases and J lost 0 bases. Germline values: CDR1 MDHEN, CDR2 SYDVKM. CDR3 protein: CASSLRGPRSYEQYF. CDR3 nucleotides: TGTGCCAGCAGCCTCAGGGGGCCCCGCTCCTACGAGCAGTACTTC.

The V gene is TRBV27, the J gene TRBJ2-1; 9 bases agree with TRBD1. The germline V gene has CDR1 MNHEY and CDR2 SMNVEV (reference sequence). This CDR3 spans 12 amino acids. The junction had 4 bases not matched to a gene; V was cut back by 6 bases and J by 10 bases. The CDR3 DNA reads TGTGCCAGCAGCCCACAGGGGGCCGAGCAGTTCTTC. It codes for CASSPQGAEQFF.